What follows are 8 T cell receptor beta chains derived from one specimen sequenced in a study of T cells after posttransplantation cyclophosphamide. A marrow graft followed busulfan-fludarabine conditioning, with cyclophosphamide on days +3 and +4. Clones were read by immunoSEQ multiplex PCR, and TCRdb kept only the in-frame ones, dropping some. Found here are over 10,000 clones, no singletons; the ten largest cover roughly a quarter. Here the sequenced sample was PBMCs, taken after allogeneic stem cell transplant with posttransplant cyclophosphamide. The receptors were sampled from a female patient between 40 and 50 years old who received an allogeneic stem cell transplant from an unrelated donor, was CMV-positive, and had acute GVHD only. Some T cells may be transferred from the graft donor.

This clone has more than one count but fewer than ten. The J gene is TRBJ1-2, the V gene TRBV11-3; D is unresolved. With 7 bases removed from V and 4 bases from J, the gap between germline ends came to 13 bases. The CDR3 spans 13 residues. Germline V gives CDR1 SGHNT, CDR2 YENEEA. CDR3 protein: CASILRESYGYTF. In DNA, the CDR3 is TGTGCCAGCATCCTGCGGGAAAGCTATGGCTACACCTTC.

This clone was counted at least ten times. The chain is built from TRBV5-5 and TRBJ2-5; D not certain. The CDR3 sequence is 14 residues long. Trimming left V 5 bases short and J 1 base short, with 12 bases between. CDR1 SGHKS and CDR2 YYEKEE come from the germline V gene (reference sequence). CDR3 sequence reads: CASRPHGFQETQYF. CDR3 DNA: TGTGCCAGCAGGCCCCACGGGTTCCAAGAGACCCAGTACTTC.

The sample holds many counts of this clone. This rearrangement joins TRBV30 to TRBJ1-2, with D hard to call. V was shortened by 2 bases and J by 3 bases, with 7 bases between the two germline ends. Germline CDR1 reads GTSNPN; CDR2 reads SVGIG (reference sequence). This CDR3 region has 12 residues. CDR3 sequence reads: CAWSPGDYGYTF. CDR3 in DNA: TGTGCCTGGAGTCCAGGCGACTATGGCTACACCTTC.

This clone was found many times. J is TRBJ1-1 and V is TRBV6-5; 7 bases are shared with TRBD1. Germline loops: CDR1 MNHEY, CDR2 SVGAGI. The CDR3 sequence is 15 residues long. V trimming: 6 bases; J trimming: 0 bases; junction bases outside the gene matches: 7. CDR3 in DNA: TGTGCCAGCAGAGACAGGGATAGGGTGAACACTGAAGCTTTCTTT. It encodes CASRDRDRVNTEAFF.

This clone was observed a handful of times. This sequence joins TRBV28 and TRBJ1-5, with no clear D. Germline V gene sequence: CDR1 MDHEN, CDR2 SYDVKM. This CDR3 comprises 13 residues. For the CDR3, the DNA is TGTGTTAGCAGTCCCCTTCCCAATCAGCCCCAGCATTTT. This codes for CVSSPLPNQPQHF.

This chain connects TRBV7-8 to TRBJ2-2; D perhaps matches TRBD1 (6 bases). The V and J ends lost 2 bases and 6 bases respectively, with 10 bases between them. Per the germline V gene, CDR1 is SGHVS and CDR2 is FQNEAQ. CDR3 size: 14 residues. Written as DNA, the CDR3 is TGTGCCAGCAGCTTACCGGACAGTCCCGGGGAGCTGTTTTTT. Translation gives CASSLPDSPGELFF. Looking up the rest from reference TRBV7-8 and TRBJ2-2 gives the full variable domain: GAGVSQSPRYKVAKRGQDVALRCDPISGHVSLFWYQQALGQGPEFLTYFQNEAQLDKSGLPSDRFFAERPEGSVSTLKIQRTQQEDSAVYLCASSLPDSPGELFFGEGSRLTVL.

This clone was recorded many times. The J gene is TRBJ1-5, the V gene TRBV6-1; D unresolved. Trimming removed 8 bases at V and 2 bases at J, with 4 bases between. Looked up from germline, CDR1 is MNHNS and CDR2 is SASEGT. The CDR3 has 11 amino acids. CDR3 coding DNA: TGTGCCAGCGGAGGCAATCAGCCCCAGCATTTT. Translating gives CASGGNQPQHF.

This clone was found many times. The chain carries TRBV7-8 and TRBJ2-1, with no clear D. Deletions cut 4 bases from V and 7 bases from J, with 11 bases between. Germline V gene lookup returns CDR1 SGHVS and CDR2 FQNEAQ. The CDR3 has 13 amino acids. CDR3 amino acids: CASSSNYKNEQFF. The CDR3 nucleotides read TGTGCCAGCAGCTCTAATTATAAAAATGAGCAGTTCTTC.